Shown below are 28 T cell receptor beta chains from a single sample sequenced in a study of shared clonotypes between healthy human individuals. Libraries were prepared by immunoSEQ multiplex PCR; TCRdb keeps only in-frame clonotypes and omits some of them. This sample has about 2.2 million clones, with roughly 93% found just once. Only CD45RO-negative cells positively selected for CCR7 counted as naive CD8 cells, so terminally differentiated effector memory CD45RA+ cells were excluded. Input material: naive CD8+ T cells from PBMCs. These receptors originate from a man aged 18 to 35 in good health. Some clones in this sample may be carry-over from other donors' samples.

The chain has TRBV29-1 and TRBJ1-3, with 9 nucleotides matching TRBD1. V gave up 3 bases and J gave up 4 bases; unmatched junction bases: 4. In germline, CDR1 is SQVTM, CDR2 ANQGSEA. This CDR3 has 14 residues. Here the CDR3 reads CSVDLGQGGNTIYF. CDR3 coding DNA: TGCAGCGTTGACCTGGGACAGGGAGGAAACACCATATATTTT. The whole variable domain, remainder taken from reference TRBV29-1 and TRBJ1-3, is SAVISQKPSRDICQRGTSLTIQCQVDSQVTMMFWYRQQPGQSLTLIATANQGSEATYESGFVIDKFPISRPNLTFSTLTVSNMSPEDSSIYLCSVDLGQGGNTIYFGEGSWLTVV.

This rearrangement joins TRBV28 to TRBJ1-5, with a possible D match to TRBD1 (6 bases). This CDR3 spans 15 amino acids. Germline loops: CDR1 MDHEN, CDR2 SYDVKM. The V gene lost 4 bases and the J gene lost 4 bases, with 14 bases spanning the gap. The CDR3 DNA sequence: TGTGCCAGCAGTTGGGGGGGGCCCGCTAATCAGCCCCAGCATTTT. Amino acids: CASSWGGPANQPQHF.

The chain has TRBV27 and TRBJ2-7; no firm D call. With 3 bases removed from V and 3 bases from J, the gap between germline ends came to 12 bases. The CDR3 loop spans 14 amino acids. Germline loops: CDR1 MNHEY, CDR2 SMNVEV (reference sequence). The CDR3 is CASSFRYGGYEQYF. The CDR3 coding sequence is TGTGCCAGCAGTTTCCGGTACGGCGGCTACGAGCAGTACTTC.

This chain links TRBV9 with TRBJ2-1, with a possible D match to TRBD1 (6 bases). The CDR3 is 15 residues long. Germline V gene lookup returns CDR1 SGDLS and CDR2 YYNGEE. V lost 4 bases to trimming and J lost 4 bases, with 15 bases between them. CDR3 loop: CASSPEQGTYNEQFF. The CDR3 coding sequence is TGTGCCAGCAGCCCTGAACAGGGAACGTACAATGAGCAGTTCTTC.

The chain links TRBV9 to TRBJ2-3, with D perhaps being TRBD1 or TRBD2 (6 bases each). The CDR3 is 15 amino acids. Germline V gives CDR1 SGDLS, CDR2 YYNGEE. The V end was cut by 0 bases, the J end by 2 bases, with 10 bases between. The CDR3 DNA follows: TGTGCCAGCAGCGTAGGGGGGGACATCACAGATACGCAGTATTTT. Translation gives CASSVGGDITDTQYF. The entire variable domain, with the rest obtained from reference TRBV9 and TRBJ2-3, is as follows: DSGVTQTPKHLITATGQRVTLRCSPRSGDLSVYWYQQSLDQGLQFLIQYYNGEERAKGNILERFSAQQFPDLHSELNLSSLELGDSALYFCASSVGGDITDTQYFGPGTRLTVL.

The chain joins TRBV5-1 to TRBJ1-2; 10 nucleotides match TRBD1. CDR1 SGHRS and CDR2 YFSETQ come from the germline V gene. Trimming removed 4 bases from V and 4 bases from J; junction bases left unmatched: 13. The CDR3 consists of 17 residues. The CDR3 nucleotides are TGCGCCAGCAGCCCTCTCCCCGCCGGGACAGGGGTCTATGGCTACACCTTC. It yields the protein CASSPLPAGTGVYGYTF.

This rearrangement joins TRBV7-9 to TRBJ1-4; 11 bases are a match to TRBD1. Per the germline V gene, CDR1 is SEHNR and CDR2 is FQNEAQ (reference sequence). The CDR3 has 17 residues. The trim removed 3 bases at V and 6 bases at J, leaving 9 bases unmatched. The CDR3 loop reads CASSLVGTGGRYEKLFF. CDR3 sequence (DNA): TGTGCCAGCAGCTTGGTCGGGACAGGGGGGAGGTATGAAAAACTGTTTTTT.

The chain employs TRBV5-1 and TRBJ1-1, with a tentative D call TRBD1 (5 bases). Germline V lookup: CDR1 SGHRS, CDR2 YFSETQ. This CDR3 contains 18 residues. V dropped 4 bases and J dropped 0 bases, with 22 bases sitting between them. CDR3 sequence reads: CASSPYPEPGTMNTEAFF. The CDR3 DNA reads as TGCGCCAGCAGCCCATACCCGGAGCCAGGGACCATGAACACTGAAGCTTTCTTT.

The rearrangement links TRBV5-6 to TRBJ2-2; D is ambiguous. CDR3 length: 14 residues. Germline V gene lookup returns CDR1 SGHDT and CDR2 YYEEEE. Between the trimmed V and J ends, which lost 0 bases and 7 bases, there was a span of 10 bases. The CDR3 DNA reads TGTGCCAGCAGCTTGGAACAAAATTTCGGGGAGCTGTTTTTT. It yields the protein CASSLEQNFGELFF.

The rearrangement uses TRBV4-3 and TRBJ2-1; the D gene is possibly TRBD2 (6 bases). V was pared by 4 bases and J by 4 bases, with 14 bases between. Germline V gene lookup returns CDR1 LGHNA and CDR2 YSLEER. The CDR3 totals 15 residues. The CDR3 DNA reads as TGCGCCAGCAGCCCAGGGACTTTTCGTTACAATGAGCAGTTCTTC. Its protein product is CASSPGTFRYNEQFF.

The chain joins TRBV12-5 to TRBJ2-1, with 7 nucleotides matching TRBD1. CDR1 is LGHNT and CDR2 is FRNRAP in the germline V gene. The CDR3 covers 16 residues. The V gene end was trimmed by 3 bases and the J gene end by 0 bases; junction bases not matched to a gene: 5. The CDR3 DNA reads as TGTGCTAGTGGTTTCACCCGGGACAGCTCCTACAATGAGCAGTTCTTC. This encodes CASGFTRDSSYNEQFF.

This clone has only one observation. The genes are TRBV7-9 and TRBJ2-7; 7 nucleotides agree with TRBD1. The germline gives CDR1 SEHNR, CDR2 FQNEAQ (reference sequence). The CDR3 totals 16 residues. Trimming took 1 base from V and 4 from J; bases not matched to a gene: 10. DNA of the CDR3: TGTGCCAGCAGCTTAGAGGGGGCCGCTTGGGGATACGAGCAGTACTTC. This encodes CASSLEGAAWGYEQYF.

This clone has a handful of counts. The chain recombines TRBV6-6 with TRBJ1-1; TRBD1 agrees at 10 bases. Losses at the gene ends were 6 bases for V and 5 bases for J; bases not matched to a gene: 9. The CDR3 extends over 15 amino acids. Germline V gene lookup returns CDR1 MNHNY and CDR2 SVGAGI (reference sequence). The CDR3 DNA reads TGTGCCAGCAGCCTACCGGGACAGGGGACGACTGAAGCTTTCTTT. Translating gives CASSLPGQGTTEAFF.

The chain joins TRBV5-1 to TRBJ2-1, with TRBD1 matching 10 bases. The CDR3 runs to 18 residues. CDR1 and CDR2 from the germline V gene are SGHRS and YFSETQ. V dropped 6 bases and J dropped 5; count of bases not matched to a gene: 17. The CDR3 DNA reads TGCGCCAGCACCCTCCATTATTCCGGGACAGGGGACCACAATGAGCAGTTCTTC. The encoded protein is CASTLHYSGTGDHNEQFF. Full variable domain (remainder filled in from reference TRBV5-1 and TRBJ2-1): KAGVTQTPRYLIKTRGQQVTLSCSPISGHRSVSWYQQTPGQGLQFLFEYFSETQRNKGNFPGRFSGRQFSNSRSEMNVSTLELGDSALYLCASTLHYSGTGDHNEQFFGPGTRLTVL.

This sequence joins TRBV7-9 and TRBJ2-5; 9 nucleotides match TRBD2. CDR3 length: 18 residues. The V segment lost 4 bases and the J segment 2 bases; nucleotides outside the gene matches: 14. Germline-derived CDR1 and CDR2 are SEHNR and FQNEAQ (reference sequence). CDR3 nucleotide sequence: TGTGCCAGCAGCTCCGGACACCAAGCGGGAGGCCCACAAGAGACCCAGTACTTC. Translation: CASSSGHQAGGPQETQYF.

The chain is built from TRBV5-6 and TRBJ2-5, with D tentatively TRBD2 (7 bases). The CDR3 is made up of 14 amino acids. V was shortened by 1 base and J by 8 bases, with 15 bases between the two germline ends. CDR1 and CDR2 from the germline V gene are SGHDT and YYEEEE. The CDR3 DNA is TGTGCCAGCAGCTTGTCGGGGGGCCGGCGTACCCAGTACTTC. It is translated as CASSLSGGRRTQYF.

The chain is built from TRBV10-2 and TRBJ1-5, with D hard to call. Trimming pared 7 bases from V and 7 bases from J, leaving 20 bases between. The CDR3 length is 15 residues. Germline CDR1 is WSHSY and CDR2 is SAAADI. The CDR3 reads CASNYGRPEGQPQHF. CDR3 nucleotide sequence: TGCGCCAGCAATTATGGTAGGCCGGAGGGACAGCCCCAGCATTTT.

A few counts support this clone. The chain has TRBV5-8 and TRBJ1-4; 9 bases align to TRBD1. The CDR3 covers 14 residues. The V gene end was trimmed by 4 bases and the J gene end by 8 bases; junction bases not matched to a gene: 6. Looked up from germline, CDR1 is SGHTS and CDR2 is YDEGEE. The CDR3 DNA is TGTGCCAGCAGCCTCGGACAGGGGCACGAAAAACTGTTTTTT. As protein: CASSLGQGHEKLFF. The variable domain in full, completed from reference TRBV5-8 and TRBJ1-4, reads EAGVTQSPTHLIKTRGQQATLRCSPISGHTSVYWYQQALGLGLQFLLWYDEGEERNRGNFPPRFSGRQFPNYSSELNVNALELEDSALYLCASSLGQGHEKLFFGSGTQLSVL.

The chain is built from TRBV29-1 and TRBJ1-1; D is uncertain. Trimming pared 0 bases from V and 3 bases from J, leaving 14 bases between. Germline V lookup: CDR1 SQVTM, CDR2 ANQGSEA. This CDR3 is built from 15 residues. The DNA for the CDR3 is TGCAGCGTTGAAGATCGCGCCGGAGGGTACACTGAAGCTTTCTTT. Protein: CSVEDRAGGYTEAFF.

The chain is built from TRBV7-9 and TRBJ2-7, with 7 bases fitting TRBD1. The ends lost 3 bases at V and 6 bases at J; junction bases unmatched: 5. Germline V gene data show CDR1 as SEHNR and CDR2 as FQNEAQ (reference sequence). This CDR3 is built from 13 residues. The CDR3 loop reads CASSFNRGGEQYF. Here the CDR3 DNA reads TGTGCCAGCAGCTTTAACAGGGGTGGCGAGCAGTACTTC.

The CDR3 reads CASRAGYGYTF. CDR3 DNA: TGTGCCAGCAGAGCCGGCTATGGCTACACCTTC. This rearrangement joins TRBV2 to TRBJ1-2, with no clear D. Per the germline V gene, CDR1 is SNHLY and CDR2 is FYNNEI. V was clipped by 6 bases and J by 4 bases, with 6 bases between them. The CDR3 is made up of 11 amino acids.

The chain is built from TRBV6-5 and TRBJ1-1; D gene ambiguous. Trimming removed 2 bases at V and 1 base at J, with 11 bases between. This CDR3 spans 15 amino acids. Germline V gene data show CDR1 as MNHEY and CDR2 as SVGAGI. DNA of the CDR3: TGTGCCAGCAGTTACGCGGCGGGCGGGAACACTGAAGCTTTCTTT. This sequence encodes CASSYAAGGNTEAFF.

Comment on this clone: The same CDR3 also results from other DNA sequences found in this sample. V and J are TRBV7-9 and TRBJ2-1; D is unresolved. Germline V gene data show CDR1 as SEHNR and CDR2 as FQNEAQ (reference sequence). V lost 1 base, J lost 2 bases, and 3 bases lay in between. The CDR3 sequence is 13 residues long. This CDR3 reads CASSLDPYNEQFF. CDR3 nucleotide sequence: TGTGCCAGCAGCTTAGATCCCTACAATGAGCAGTTCTTC.

V is TRBV10-3 and J is TRBJ1-3, with TRBD1 matching 9 bases. CDR1 ENHRY and CDR2 SYGVKD come from the germline V gene. The CDR3 is made up of 13 amino acids. The V gene end was trimmed by 5 bases and the J gene end by 14 bases; junction bases not matched to a gene: 10. The CDR3 DNA reads as TGTGCCATCAGTCCGGAAAAAAGACAGGGGGTATATTTT. Translated: CAISPEKRQGVYF.

V gene TRBV28 combines with J gene TRBJ1-5, with D possibly matching TRBD1 (5 bases). CDR3 length: 15 residues. Trimming stripped 6 bases from V and 0 bases from J, with 12 bases between. Germline CDR1 reads MDHEN; CDR2 reads SYDVKM. The CDR3 is CASRNGGGSNQPQHF. The DNA of the CDR3 is TGTGCCAGCAGAAACGGGGGTGGTAGCAATCAGCCCCAGCATTTT.

The V call is TRBV7-2, the J call TRBJ1-1; 8 positions agree with TRBD1. The length of the CDR3 is 14 residues. CDR1 and CDR2 from the germline V gene are SGHTA and FQGNSA. The V and J ends lost 3 bases and 6 bases, in that order; junction bases with no gene match: 6. The CDR3 DNA is TGTGCCAGCAGCTTTTGGCAGGGGGCCGCTGAAGCTTTCTTT. It yields the protein CASSFWQGAAEAFF.

The chain employs TRBV4-1 and TRBJ2-3; D might be TRBD2 (6 bases). The V end lost 0 bases, the J end lost 1 base, and 8 bases lay between the germline ends. CDR1 MGHRA and CDR2 YSYEKL come from the germline V gene. This CDR3 comprises 15 residues. The CDR3 loop reads CASSQDAGRTDTQYF. The CDR3 coding sequence is TGCGCCAGCAGCCAAGATGCGGGACGCACAGATACGCAGTATTTT.

About this clone itself: Within the sample, other DNA sequences also encode this same CDR3. The chain has TRBV7-6 and TRBJ2-5; D remains ambiguous. Germline lookup yields CDR1 SGHVS and CDR2 FNYEAQ. Trimming shortened V by 5 bases and J by 2 bases, and 9 bases separated the two germline ends. This CDR3 comprises 13 residues. The DNA of the CDR3 is TGTGCCAGCAGCCTAAGGTTACAAGAGACCCAGTACTTC. This codes for CASSLRLQETQYF.